These 23 T cell receptor beta chains were all obtained from the same sample, sequenced in a study of brain T cells in children with intractable seizures. Only in-frame clones appear in the TCRdb table, and some are missing; sequencing was by immunoSEQ multiplex PCR. Of 100,000 to 120,000 clones in the sample, approximately 94% were seen once. Material: peripheral blood, obtained at surgery. The receptors originated from a boy younger than two with hemimegalencephaly and intractable seizures.

This rearrangement joins TRBV28 to TRBJ2-5; 7 positions agree with TRBD2. V lost 2 bases to trimming and J lost 5 bases; unmatched junction nucleotides: 5. The CDR3 runs 14 residues. Per the germline V gene, CDR1 is MDHEN and CDR2 is SYDVKM. Here the CDR3 reads CASSLAGVGETQYF. The CDR3 DNA sequence: TGTGCCAGCAGTTTAGCGGGAGTAGGGGAGACCCAGTACTTC. Full variable domain (rest looked up from reference TRBV28 and TRBJ2-5): DVKVTQSSRYLVKRTGEKVFLECVQDMDHENMFWYRQDPGLGLRLIYFSYDVKMKEKGDIPEGYSVSREKKERFSLILESASTNQTSMYLCASSLAGVGETQYFGPGTRLLVL.

In DNA, the CDR3 is TGTGCCAGCAGTGAAGGTTATGGGGCTGAAGCTTTCTTT. It yields the protein CASSEGYGAEAFF. J is TRBJ1-1 and V is TRBV2; D is ambiguous. Germline CDR1 and CDR2: SNHLY and FYNNEI. The CDR3 totals 13 residues. The V gene lost 1 base and the J gene lost 6 bases, with 9 bases spanning the gap.

This clone showed up just once. J is TRBJ2-7 and V is TRBV18; no clear D gene. Germline V gene data show CDR1 as KGHSH and CDR2 as LQKENI. The CDR3 is made up of 13 amino acids. With 2 bases removed from V and 6 bases from J, the gap between germline ends came to 11 bases. The DNA for the CDR3 is TGTGCCAGCTCACCAAGATCCCTCGGCGAGCAGTACTTC. Translation gives CASSPRSLGEQYF.

This chain's CDR3 is CASSLALAPTEAFF. CDR3 nucleotide sequence: TGTGCCAGCAGCTTAGCACTTGCTCCCACTGAAGCTTTCTTT. The J gene is TRBJ1-1, the V gene TRBV7-9; D not certain. The germline V and J ends were trimmed by 0 bases and 4 bases, with 9 bases remaining between them. The CDR3 is 14 amino acids. Germline values: CDR1 SEHNR, CDR2 FQNEAQ (reference sequence). The complete variable domain, with remaining parts taken from reference TRBV7-9 and TRBJ1-1, reads DTGVSQNPRHKITKRGQNVTFRCDPISEHNRLYWYRQTLGQGPEFLTYFQNEAQLEKSRLLSDRFSAERPKGSFSTLEIQRTEQGDSAMYLCASSLALAPTEAFFGQGTRLTVV.

This clone is a singleton in its sample. The chain combines TRBV13 with TRBJ2-3; 14 bases fit TRBD2. This CDR3 spans 16 amino acids. V lost 4 bases, J lost 3 bases, and 3 bases stayed unmatched. Germline V CDR1 and CDR2: PRHDT, FYEKMQ (reference sequence). As DNA, the CDR3 is TGTGCCAGCAGCTGGGGACTAGCGGGAGTAACAGATACGCAGTATTTT. Amino acid sequence: CASSWGLAGVTDTQYF.

The chain employs TRBV29-1 and TRBJ2-5; D gene ambiguous. V was clipped by 8 bases and J by 7 bases, with 17 bases between them. Germline CDR1 is SQVTM and CDR2 is ANQGSEA. The CDR3 extends over 12 amino acids. The CDR3 loop is CSITRPPGTQYF. As DNA, the CDR3 is TGCAGCATCACGCGGCCCCCGGGGACCCAGTACTTC.

The chain couples TRBV28 to TRBJ1-4, with TRBD1 as a possible D gene (5 bases). With 4 bases removed from V and 8 bases from J, the gap between germline ends came to 14 bases. The germline V gene encodes CDR1 MDHEN and CDR2 SYDVKM. This CDR3 has 14 residues. The CDR3 here is CASSSYPGPEKLFF. DNA for the CDR3: TGTGCCAGCAGTTCTTATCCAGGGCCCGAAAAACTGTTTTTT.

The chain combines TRBV28 with TRBJ2-7; 8 positions match TRBD2. The CDR3 totals 15 residues. CDR1 is MDHEN and CDR2 is SYDVKM in the germline V gene. The V segment lost 3 bases and the J segment 2 bases; nucleotides outside the gene matches: 6. Here the CDR3 reads CASSFPGLAPYEQYF. The CDR3 DNA follows: TGTGCCAGCAGTTTTCCAGGACTAGCCCCCTACGAGCAGTACTTC.

This rearrangement joins TRBV4-3 to TRBJ2-1; 9 bases line up with TRBD2. Germline V lookup: CDR1 LGHNA, CDR2 YSLEER. The CDR3 totals 14 residues. The ends lost 0 bases at V and 12 bases at J; junction bases unmatched: 6. CDR3 amino acids: CASSQDRLAGSQFF. The CDR3 DNA is TGCGCCAGCAGCCAAGACAGGCTAGCGGGATCGCAGTTCTTC.

This chain uses TRBV6-5 with TRBJ1-3; TRBD1 might be the D (5 bases). Germline CDR1 reads MNHEY; CDR2 reads SVGAGI. V was cut by 2 bases and J by 0 bases, with 11 bases left in between. CDR3 size: 16 residues. CDR3 bases: TGTGCCAGCAGTTACGGGGACCCGAACTCTGGAAACACCATATATTTT. It is translated as CASSYGDPNSGNTIYF.

The chain joins TRBV4-2 to TRBJ2-1, with a tentative D call TRBD1 (6 bases). V lost 0 bases, J lost 10 bases, and 10 bases lay in between. The germline V gene has CDR1 LGHNA and CDR2 YNFKEQ. CDR3 length equals 13 residues. CDR3 region: CASSQEDSEEQFF. CDR3 nucleotides: TGTGCCAGCAGCCAAGAGGACAGCGAGGAGCAGTTCTTC.

The V gene is TRBV11-2, the J gene TRBJ2-7; no reliable D call. Trimming shortened V by 0 bases and J by 3 bases, and 15 bases separated the two germline ends. Germline CDR1 and CDR2: SGHAT and FQNNGV. The CDR3 sequence is 16 residues long. The CDR3 nucleotides read TGTGCCAGCAGCTTAGATCCGATCCCCCAGATCTACGAGCAGTACTTC. Amino acids: CASSLDPIPQIYEQYF.

This sequence joins TRBV11-1 and TRBJ2-7, with D possibly TRBD1 on 6 matching bases. The CDR3 is 15 residues long. CDR1 and CDR2 from the germline V gene are SGHAT and FQDESV (reference sequence). V lost 5 bases, J lost 0 bases, and 14 bases lay in between. The CDR3 loop reads CASSPRGTASYEQYF. The CDR3 DNA reads TGTGCCAGCAGCCCGAGGGGGACGGCCTCCTACGAGCAGTACTTC.

This clone was picked up a small number of times. J is TRBJ2-7 and V is TRBV5-1, with D possibly matching TRBD1 (5 bases). The CDR3 totals 14 residues. V lost 0 bases and J 2 bases, leaving 9 bases between the germline ends. The germline V gene encodes CDR1 SGHRS and CDR2 YFSETQ. The CDR3 DNA reads TGCGCCAGCAGCTTGGGACAGCTGCCCTACGAGCAGTACTTC. It codes for CASSLGQLPYEQYF.

The rearrangement links TRBV13 to TRBJ2-3; 7 nucleotides match TRBD2. CDR1 and CDR2 (germline): PRHDT, FYEKMQ (reference sequence). V lost 5 bases, J lost 2 bases, and 4 bases stayed unmatched. This CDR3 region has 14 residues. In DNA, the CDR3 is TGTGCCAGCAGCCGAGCGGGACCCACAGATACGCAGTATTTT. This gives the protein CASSRAGPTDTQYF.

The genes are TRBV19 and TRBJ2-5, with 7 bases that match TRBD2. The CDR3 is made up of 20 amino acids. The trim removed 5 bases at V and 0 bases at J, leaving 21 bases unmatched. The germline CDR1 and CDR2 sequences are LNHDA and SQIVND (reference sequence). This CDR3 reads CASSSGRILAEGGYQETQYF. CDR3 in DNA: TGTGCCAGTAGTTCAGGCCGGATCCTAGCGGAGGGAGGCTACCAAGAGACCCAGTACTTC.

The rearrangement joins TRBV3-1 (or the pseudogene TRBV3-2) to TRBJ1-2; D remains ambiguous. This CDR3 has 13 amino acids. Trimming took off 1 base at V and 3 bases at J, with 6 bases between the two ends. Germline loops: CDR1 LGHDT, CDR2 YNNKEL (reference sequence). CDR3 bases: TGTGCCAGCAGCCAAGCCTCCTACTATGGCTACACCTTC. Its protein is CASSQASYYGYTF.

The chain combines TRBV11-2 with TRBJ2-5; 7 bases line up with TRBD1. With V trimmed by 4 bases and J by 3 bases, 11 bases remained unmatched. Per the germline V gene, CDR1 is SGHAT and CDR2 is FQNNGV. The CDR3 runs 16 residues. Written as DNA, the CDR3 is TGTGCCAGCAGCTCTTTCCCCGGGACAGCCGAAGAGACCCAGTACTTC. Its protein product is CASSSFPGTAEETQYF.

The rearrangement joins TRBV4-2 to TRBJ2-7; 10 nucleotides agree with TRBD2. V lost 4 bases and J lost 6; bases outside the gene matches: 15. The CDR3 is 17 amino acids. Looked up from germline, CDR1 is LGHNA and CDR2 is YNFKEQ. This chain's CDR3 is CASSRNGLAGDLSEQYF. As DNA, the CDR3 is TGTGCCAGCAGCCGAAATGGCCTAGCGGGAGATTTGAGCGAGCAGTACTTC.

The chain carries TRBV9 and TRBJ2-7; D possibly corresponds to TRBD2 (6 bases). This CDR3 region has 15 residues. CDR1 is SGDLS and CDR2 is YYNGEE in the germline V gene. Trimming cost V 4 bases and J 0 bases, with 14 bases left between them. Here the CDR3 DNA reads TGTGCCAGCAGCCCTGCTAGCGTACCCTCCTACGAGCAGTACTTC. Encoded protein: CASSPASVPSYEQYF.

The V gene is TRBV6-4, the J gene TRBJ2-3; D might be TRBD2 (6 bases). With 6 bases removed from V and 2 bases from J, the gap between germline ends came to 12 bases. Germline V gene sequence: CDR1 MRHNA, CDR2 SNTAGT. The CDR3 is 14 residues long. Written as DNA, the CDR3 is TGTGCCAGCAGAAAGTCGGGGGACACAGATACGCAGTATTTT. Encoded protein: CASRKSGDTDTQYF.

The chain uses TRBV3-1 (or the pseudogene TRBV3-2) and TRBJ1-1; D unclear. Germline CDR1 reads LGHDT; CDR2 reads YNNKEL (reference sequence). The CDR3 totals 15 residues. Trimming pared 6 bases from V and 1 base from J, leaving 15 bases between. The CDR3 sequence: CASSQITGENTEAFF. The CDR3, as DNA: TGTGCCAGCAGTCAAATCACGGGAGAGAACACTGAAGCTTTCTTT.

The rearrangement joins TRBV6-5 to TRBJ2-2; D possibly corresponds to TRBD1 (6 bases). The V gene's germline CDR1 is MNHEY and CDR2 SVGAGI. The length of the CDR3 is 15 residues. Between the trimmed V and J ends, which lost 1 base and 7 bases, there was a span of 13 bases. CDR3 coding DNA: TGTGCCAGCAGTTACTTCCCAGGGGCCAACGGGGAGCTGTTTTTT. The encoded protein is CASSYFPGANGELFF.